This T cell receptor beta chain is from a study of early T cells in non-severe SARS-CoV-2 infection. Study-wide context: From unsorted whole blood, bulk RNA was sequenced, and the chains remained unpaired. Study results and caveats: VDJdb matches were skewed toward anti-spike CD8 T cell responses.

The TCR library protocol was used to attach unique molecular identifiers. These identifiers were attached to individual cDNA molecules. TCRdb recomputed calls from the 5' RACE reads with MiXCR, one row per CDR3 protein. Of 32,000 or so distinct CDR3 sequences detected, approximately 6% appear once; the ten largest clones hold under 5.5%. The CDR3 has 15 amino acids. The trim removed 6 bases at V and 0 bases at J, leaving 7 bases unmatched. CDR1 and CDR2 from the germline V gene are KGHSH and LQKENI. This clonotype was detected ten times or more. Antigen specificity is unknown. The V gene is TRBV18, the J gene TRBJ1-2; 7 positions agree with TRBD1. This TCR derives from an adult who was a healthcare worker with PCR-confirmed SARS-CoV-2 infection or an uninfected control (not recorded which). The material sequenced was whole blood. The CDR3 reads CASSLGQETNYGYTF. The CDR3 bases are TGTGCCAGCTCTCTTGGACAGGAGACTAACTATGGCTACACCTTC.